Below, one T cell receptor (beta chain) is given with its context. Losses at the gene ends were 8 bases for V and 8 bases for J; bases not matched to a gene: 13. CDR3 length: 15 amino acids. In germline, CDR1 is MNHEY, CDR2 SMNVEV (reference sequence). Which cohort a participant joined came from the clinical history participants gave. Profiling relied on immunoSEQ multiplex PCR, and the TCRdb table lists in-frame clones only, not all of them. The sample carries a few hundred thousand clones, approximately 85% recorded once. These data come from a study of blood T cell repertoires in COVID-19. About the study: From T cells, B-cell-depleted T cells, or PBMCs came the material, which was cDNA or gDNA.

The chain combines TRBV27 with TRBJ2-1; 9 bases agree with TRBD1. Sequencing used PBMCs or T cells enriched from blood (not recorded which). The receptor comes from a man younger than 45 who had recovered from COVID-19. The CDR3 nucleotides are TGTGCCAGCTTGGCGAAAGGGACAGGGACGTATGAGCAGTTCTTC. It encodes CASLAKGTGTYEQFF.